The 28 T cell receptor beta chains given below trace back to one sample, sequenced in a study of control samples from healthy donors and cancer patients. This table comes from immunoSEQ multiplex PCR, and its TCRdb copy is limited to in-frame clones, with some not included. The sample gives 90,000 to 100,000 clones, approximately 90% of which show up once; 3% to 4.5% is in the top ten. The sample was blood. The receptors derive from a woman between 18 and 29 years old in good health.

V is TRBV6-5 and J is TRBJ1-2; D is perhaps TRBD1 (6 bases). CDR1 and CDR2 (germline): MNHEY, SVGAGI. The germline V and J ends were trimmed by 4 bases and 5 bases, with 17 bases remaining between them. The CDR3 totals 15 residues. In DNA, the CDR3 is TGTGCCAGCAGTTCAGGGGCTGGGAGTGAGTATGGCTACACCTTC. It translates to CASSSGAGSEYGYTF.

The chain links TRBV27 to TRBJ1-1; TRBD1 agrees at 7 bases. The CDR3 is 15 amino acids. J was trimmed by 1 base and V by 4 bases; bases with no gene match: 6. Germline V gene sequence: CDR1 MNHEY, CDR2 SMNVEV (reference sequence). In nucleotides, the CDR3 is TGTGCCAGCAGTTCCGGGACAGCCGGGAACACTGAAGCTTTCTTT. Protein: CASSSGTAGNTEAFF.

The V gene is TRBV18, the J gene TRBJ1-1; D is undetermined. CDR3 length equals 14 residues. The germline gives CDR1 KGHSH, CDR2 LQKENI. Trimming stripped 2 bases from V and 1 base from J, with 8 bases between. In nucleotides, the CDR3 is TGTGCCAGCTCACCAGCTGGTAGGAACACTGAAGCTTTCTTT. Translation: CASSPAGRNTEAFF.

The chain recombines TRBV28 with TRBJ1-2; a possible D gene is TRBD1 (6 bases). Trimming cost V 3 bases and J 0 bases, with 11 bases left between them. This CDR3 contains 15 residues. CDR1 and CDR2 from the germline V gene are MDHEN and SYDVKM. DNA for the CDR3: TGTGCCAGCAGTTTTTGGGGGCAACCTAACTATGGCTACACCTTC. Its protein product is CASSFWGQPNYGYTF.

CDR3 loop: CASSRGGPEEQYF. Written as DNA, the CDR3 is TGTGCCAGCTCACGCGGGGGGCCCGAAGAGCAGTACTTC. The chain combines TRBV18 with TRBJ2-7; 8 bases map to TRBD2. The trim removed 4 bases at V and 7 bases at J, leaving 6 bases unmatched. The germline V gene encodes CDR1 KGHSH and CDR2 LQKENI. The CDR3 consists of 13 residues. Combining the CDR3 with reference TRBV18 and TRBJ2-7 gives the whole variable domain NAGVMQNPRHLVRRRGQEARLRCSPMKGHSHVYWYRQLPEEGLKFMVYLQKENIIDESGMPKERFSAEFPKEGPSILRIQQVVRGDSAAYFCASSRGGPEEQYFGPGTRLTVT.

This sequence joins TRBV4-1 and TRBJ1-1; D is unresolved. Germline V CDR1 and CDR2: MGHRA, YSYEKL. The CDR3 spans 10 residues. The V end was cut by 8 bases, the J end by 6 bases, with 7 bases between. The CDR3 is CASLGAEAFF. CDR3 nucleotide sequence: TGCGCCAGCCTTGGGGCTGAAGCTTTCTTT.

The CDR3 sequence: CASSGAPSYNEQFF. DNA of the CDR3: TGTGCCAGCAGTGGGGCACCCTCCTACAATGAGCAGTTCTTC. The rearrangement joins TRBV2 to TRBJ2-1; D unclear. V was shortened by 4 bases and J by 0 bases, with 7 bases between the two germline ends. The V gene's germline CDR1 is SNHLY and CDR2 FYNNEI. The CDR3 totals 14 residues.

The J gene is TRBJ2-1, the V gene TRBV7-3, with 7 nucleotides matching TRBD2. Germline V gene lookup returns CDR1 SGHTA and CDR2 FQGTGA. The CDR3 is made up of 13 amino acids. With V trimmed by 4 bases and J by 9 bases, 6 bases remained unmatched. CDR3 region: CASSSSGELEQFF. The CDR3 bases are TGTGCCAGCAGCTCCAGCGGGGAGCTTGAGCAGTTCTTC.

The chain links TRBV6-5 to TRBJ2-5, with D tentatively TRBD1 (5 bases). Germline V gene lookup returns CDR1 MNHEY and CDR2 SVGAGI. Trimming shortened V by 7 bases and J by 2 bases, and 14 bases separated the two germline ends. This CDR3 spans 14 amino acids. The CDR3 loop reads CASTPDRVQETQYF. In nucleotides, the CDR3 is TGTGCCAGCACCCCCGACAGAGTACAAGAGACCCAGTACTTC.

The chain combines TRBV7-3 with TRBJ2-1; D is undetermined. Germline V gene lookup returns CDR1 SGHTA and CDR2 FQGTGA. The CDR3 has 18 amino acids. V dropped 1 base and J dropped 4 bases, with 20 bases sitting between them. This CDR3 is CASSLKPPSDTLYNEQFF. DNA for the CDR3: TGTGCCAGCAGCTTAAAACCCCCCAGCGACACTTTATACAATGAGCAGTTCTTC.

The CDR3 here is CASGTGDSYNSPLHF. The CDR3 bases are TGTGCCAGCGGAACAGGGGACTCCTATAATTCACCCCTCCACTTT. The J gene is TRBJ1-6, the V gene TRBV27; TRBD1 agrees at 7 bases. V shed 8 bases, J shed 0 bases, and the junction held 4 bases outside the gene matches. Per the germline V gene, CDR1 is MNHEY and CDR2 is SMNVEV (reference sequence). The CDR3 has 15 amino acids.

This chain links TRBV5-1 with TRBJ1-5; D is unclear. This CDR3 contains 13 residues. The germline V gene has CDR1 SGHRS and CDR2 YFSETQ. V was pared by 3 bases and J by 6 bases, with 10 bases between. CDR3 sequence: CASSSEMGQPQHF. In DNA, the CDR3 is TGCGCCAGCAGCTCAGAAATGGGTCAGCCCCAGCATTTT.

This clone was seen only once. The gene calls are TRBV27 and TRBJ1-5; 11 bases are a match to TRBD1. The CDR3 runs to 15 residues. The trim removed 8 bases at V and 6 bases at J, leaving 9 bases unmatched. CDR1 and CDR2 from the germline V gene are MNHEY and SMNVEV (reference sequence). CDR3 sequence (DNA): TGTGCCAGCTCCTGGACCGGGACAGGGGGTCAGCCCCAGCATTTT. Translating it yields CASSWTGTGGQPQHF.

This clone is a singleton in its sample. V is TRBV18 and J is TRBJ1-1; a possible D gene is TRBD1 (6 bases). This CDR3 has 15 amino acids. The germline gives CDR1 KGHSH, CDR2 LQKENI. Trimming left V 4 bases short and J 4 bases short, with 16 bases between. CDR3 coding DNA: TGTGCCAGCTCACTTTCCGGGGGCTACGGCACTGAAGCTTTCTTT. Translation gives CASSLSGGYGTEAFF.

The chain joins TRBV27 to TRBJ2-5; 7 bases are shared with TRBD1. There are 12 residues in the CDR3. CDR1 is MNHEY and CDR2 is SMNVEV in the germline V gene (reference sequence). V dropped 6 bases and J dropped 6; count of bases not matched to a gene: 4. CDR3 region: CASRGDRQTQYF. CDR3 in DNA: TGTGCCAGCAGGGGGGACAGACAGACCCAGTACTTC.

The chain uses TRBV9 and TRBJ2-5, with TRBD2 matching over 12 bases. The CDR3 runs to 17 residues. From germline, CDR1 is SGDLS and CDR2 YYNGEE. J was trimmed by 2 bases and V by 3 bases; bases with no gene match: 8. The CDR3 sequence: CASSGGLAGLNQETQYF. The CDR3 DNA reads TGTGCCAGCAGCGGAGGACTAGCGGGACTCAATCAAGAGACCCAGTACTTC.

CDR3 sequence: CASSQDMAGAVGYTF. The CDR3 coding sequence is TGTGCCAGCAGCCAAGATATGGCAGGGGCGGTTGGCTACACCTTC. The gene calls are TRBV14 and TRBJ1-2, with a tentative D call TRBD1 (6 bases). Germline V CDR1 and CDR2: SGHDN, FVKESK. The CDR3 is 15 residues long. V shed 0 bases and J shed 7 bases, with 15 bases lying between them.

The chain combines TRBV9 with TRBJ2-5, with a weak D call TRBD2 (5 bases). This CDR3 contains 14 residues. Deletions cut 3 bases from V and 4 bases from J, with 13 bases between. Germline CDR1 SGDLS, CDR2 YYNGEE. CDR3 residues: CASSGGGWGETQYF. The CDR3 DNA is TGTGCCAGCAGCGGAGGAGGCTGGGGAGAGACCCAGTACTTC.

The rearrangement joins TRBV6-1 to TRBJ1-2, with 7 bases fitting TRBD1. This CDR3 has 18 amino acids. V gave up 2 bases and J gave up 5 bases; unmatched junction bases: 17. CDR1 is MNHNS, CDR2 SASEGT, per germline. In DNA, the CDR3 is TGTGCCAGCAGTGAAATTACAGGGGACCTCTTTAGGAAGTATGGCTACACCTTC. This codes for CASSEITGDLFRKYGYTF.

J is TRBJ1-6 and V is TRBV11-2; TRBD1 might be the D (6 bases). V was shortened by 6 bases and J by 0 bases, with 15 bases between the two germline ends. Per germline, CDR1 SGHAT and CDR2 FQNNGV. This CDR3 comprises 17 residues. CDR3 residues: CASRFTQGGSYNSPLHF. Written as DNA, the CDR3 is TGTGCCAGCAGATTTACACAGGGTGGCTCCTATAATTCACCCCTCCACTTT. Supplemented by reference TRBV11-2 and TRBJ1-6, the full variable domain reads EAGVAQSPRYKIIEKRQSVAFWCNPISGHATLYWYQQILGQGPKLLIQFQNNGVVDDSQLPKDRFSAERLKGVDSTLKIQPAKLEDSAVYLCASRFTQGGSYNSPLHFGNGTRLTVT.

The chain employs TRBV7-8 and TRBJ2-7; no reliable D call. Germline V CDR1 and CDR2: SGHVS, FQNEAQ. CDR3 length: 13 residues. V lost 6 bases and J 2 bases, leaving 11 bases between the germline ends. CDR3 sequence: CASREDIAYEQYF. CDR3 DNA: TGTGCCAGCAGGGAAGACATCGCCTACGAGCAGTACTTC.

There are a few counts of this clone. This rearrangement joins TRBV6-5 to TRBJ1-4; D is unclear. V lost 7 bases to trimming and J lost 0 bases, with 12 bases between them. This CDR3 has 15 amino acids. Per the germline V gene, CDR1 is MNHEY and CDR2 is SVGAGI. The CDR3 nucleotides are TGTGCCAGCACCCGCACGCCTTCAACTAATGAAAAACTGTTTTTT. It specifies CASTRTPSTNEKLFF.

The chain combines TRBV2 with TRBJ2-7; possible D gene TRBD2, 6 bases. Trimming left V 8 bases short and J 1 base short, with 15 bases between. Germline values: CDR1 SNHLY, CDR2 FYNNEI. This CDR3 comprises 14 residues. The CDR3 is CASEAGLRSYEQYF. The CDR3 DNA follows: TGTGCCAGCGAGGCGGGGCTAAGATCCTACGAGCAGTACTTC. Variable domain in full (rest from reference TRBV2 and TRBJ2-7): EPEVTQTPSHQVTQMGQEVILRCVPISNHLYFYWYRQILGQKVEFLVSFYNNEISEKSEIFDDQFSVERPDGSNFTLKIRSTKLEDSAMYFCASEAGLRSYEQYFGPGTRLTVT.

The CDR3 nucleotides are TGTGCCAGCAAGATAGGGGGCTATGGCTACACCTTC. This gives the protein CASKIGGYGYTF. The chain has TRBV9 and TRBJ1-2; tentative D call: TRBD1 (6 bases). The germline gives CDR1 SGDLS, CDR2 YYNGEE. This CDR3 contains 12 residues. V gave up 6 bases and J gave up 4 bases, with 10 bases separating them.

This clone was seen a handful of times. J is TRBJ1-3 and V is TRBV29-1; D remains unclear. The CDR3 runs to 14 residues. With 6 bases removed from V and 0 bases from J, the gap between germline ends came to 12 bases. The germline CDR1 and CDR2 sequences are SQVTM and ANQGSEA. The CDR3 sequence: CSVEVPGSGNTIYF. In DNA form, the CDR3 reads TGCAGCGTAGAGGTACCGGGCTCTGGAAACACCATATATTTT.

The sample holds one count of this clone. The chain links TRBV11-2 to TRBJ1-6; 7 bases are a match to TRBD1. V lost 0 bases to trimming and J lost 4 bases; unmatched junction nucleotides: 9. Germline CDR1 SGHAT, CDR2 FQNNGV. CDR3 length: 18 residues. CDR3 nucleotides: TGTGCCAGCAGCTTAGATGGCTCAACAGGGGTTTATAATTCACCCCTCCACTTT. This translates into CASSLDGSTGVYNSPLHF.

V gene TRBV2 combines with J gene TRBJ2-3; 9 bases map to TRBD2. The CDR3 spans 16 residues. V lost 2 bases and J lost 4; bases outside the gene matches: 7. From germline, CDR1 is SNHLY and CDR2 FYNNEI. CDR3 nucleotide sequence: TGTGCCAGCAGTGAAATGAGGCCTAGCGGGGCAGATACGCAGTATTTT. This codes for CASSEMRPSGADTQYF.

This chain uses TRBV3-1 (or the pseudogene TRBV3-2) with TRBJ1-2; D gene uncertain. V was shortened by 1 base and J by 7 bases, with 13 bases between the two germline ends. Germline assignment: CDR1 LGHDT and CDR2 YNNKEL (reference sequence). This CDR3 is 14 amino acids long. The CDR3 protein is CASSQVGGSPGYTF. The CDR3 nucleotides are TGTGCCAGCAGCCAAGTAGGCGGTTCTCCTGGCTACACCTTC.